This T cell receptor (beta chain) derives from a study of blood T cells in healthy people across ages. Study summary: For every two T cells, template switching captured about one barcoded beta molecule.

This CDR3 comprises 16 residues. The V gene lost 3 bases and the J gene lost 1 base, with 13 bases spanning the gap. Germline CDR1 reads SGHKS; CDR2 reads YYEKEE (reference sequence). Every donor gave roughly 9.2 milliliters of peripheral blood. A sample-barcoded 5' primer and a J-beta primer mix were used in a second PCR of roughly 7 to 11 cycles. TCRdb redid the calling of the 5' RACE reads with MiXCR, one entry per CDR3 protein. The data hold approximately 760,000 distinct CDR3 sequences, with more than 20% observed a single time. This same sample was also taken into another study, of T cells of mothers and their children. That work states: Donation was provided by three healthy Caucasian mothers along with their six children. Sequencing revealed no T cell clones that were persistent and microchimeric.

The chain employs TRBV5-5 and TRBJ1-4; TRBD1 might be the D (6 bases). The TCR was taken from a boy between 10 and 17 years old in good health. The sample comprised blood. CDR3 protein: CASSSRQVETNEKLFF. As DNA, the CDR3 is TGTGCCAGCAGCTCACGACAGGTTGAAACTAATGAAAAACTGTTTTTT.